This T cell receptor (beta chain) was obtained from a study of regulatory T cells in long-lasting Graves disease. The germline gives CDR1 SGHDN, CDR2 FVKESK. The CDR3 extends over 15 amino acids. V dropped 3 bases and J dropped 4 bases, with 16 bases sitting between them. For this clonotype: Its antigen is still unknown.

General study results and limits: Persistent patients shared more public clonotypes (over 2,500) than new patients (roughly 970). Lower TCR diversity characterized persistent Graves' patients relative to newly diagnosed patients.

Stated time point: persistent/refractory GD, antithyroid drugs over 5 years with positive TRAb. Construction of the TCR library relied on RNA isolated from PBMCs. Relying on iRepertoire HTBI primers and Arm-PCR of CDR3 regions, the team built TCR beta libraries. TCRdb passed the multiplex PCR reads through MiXCR, listing each CDR3 protein once. The profile shows roughly 500,000 distinct CDR3 sequences, roughly 20% of them singletons. Sample: peripheral blood mononuclear cells (PBMCs), taken when the disease was refractory, from a patient treated with antithyroid drugs. The TCR originated in a female donor with Graves disease. The chain recombines TRBV14 with TRBJ2-7, with D possibly called TRBD1 or TRBD2 (5 bases each). CDR3 loop: CASSHYLGDQYEQYF. CDR3 coding DNA: TGTGCCAGCAGCCACTACCTCGGGGACCAATACGAGCAGTACTTC.